Listed below are T cell receptor beta chains from one sample, sequenced in a study of blood T cell repertoires in COVID-19. TCRdb's table, derived via immunoSEQ multiplex PCR, lists solely in-frame clones and lacks some. The sample contains about 190,000 clones, roughly four fifths of which appear only once. The sample comprised peripheral blood. These receptor sequences come from a woman in her 40s with acute or convalescent COVID-19. Both conserved end residues are part of each CDR3. The order of the fields is V gene, clone size, J gene, D gene, CDR3 length, CDR3 DNA, CDR3 protein. The D gene is left open where the match is weak. Not every row has a clone size; where given, it reads once, few, many or a size class.

TRBV30	-	TRBJ1-1	-	12	TGTGCCTGGGGGACGGGGAACACTGAAGCTTTCTTT	CAWGTGNTEAFF
TRBV7-6	-	TRBJ2-1	-	18	TGTGCCAGCAGCTTAAACCCCTTCCAGGGAAGTTCCTACAATGAGCAGTTCTTC	CASSLNPFQGSSYNEQFF
TRBV10-3	-	TRBJ1-1	-	12	TGTGCCATCAGTGAGTTCGGACAGGAAGCTTTCTTT	CAISEFGQEAFF
TRBV11-2	once	TRBJ2-1	-	12	TGTGCCAGCAGCTTTAGTGCGGATGAGCAGTTCTTC	CASSFSADEQFF
TRBV10-3	-	TRBJ2-5	-	14	TGTGCCATCAGTGGTCGGGGGTACCAAGAGACCCAGTACTTC	CAISGRGYQETQYF
TRBV15	-	TRBJ2-7	-	15	TGTGCCACCAGCAGAGAGAGGACTTCCCCCTACGAGCAGTACTTC	CATSRERTSPYEQYF
TRBV18	once	TRBJ2-7	-	15	TGTGCCAGCTCCCCCTTTGGAGGTGCCGTCTACGAGCAGTACTTC	CASSPFGGAVYEQYF
TRBV5-8	-	TRBJ2-7	-	13	TGTGCCAGCAATCCAGCGGCGCCCTACGAGCAGTACTTC	CASNPAAPYEQYF
TRBV5-5	once	TRBJ1-2	-	15	TGTGCCAGCAGCTTGGATGGGGCCGTGGACTATGGCTACACCTTC	CASSLDGAVDYGYTF
TRBV28	few	TRBJ2-2	-	19	TGTGCCAGCAATCCCGGGGGTTTCATTGGGACAGCGAACACCGGGGAGCTGTTTTTT	CASNPGGFIGTANTGELFF
TRBV9	-	TRBJ2-3	TRBD2	17	TGTGCCAGCAGCGTAGAGCGGGGGCTGGGCCGGGTAGATACGCAGTATTTT	CASSVERGLGRVDTQYF
TRBV7-2	-	TRBJ1-1	TRBD1	14	TGTGCCAGCAGCTCCGGGACAGGGCTCTCTTCTGCTTTCTTT	CASSSGTGLSSAFF
TRBV28	-	TRBJ1-2	-	12	TGTGCCAGCAGTTTCTCAGGGAAAGGCTACACCTTC	CASSFSGKGYTF
TRBV7-3	-	TRBJ2-1	TRBD1	15	TGTGCCAGCAGCTTAAGGGACAGCGCCTACAATGAGCAGTTCTTC	CASSLRDSAYNEQFF
TRBV5-1	-	TRBJ2-7	TRBD2	15	TGCGCCAGCAGCTTGACTAGCGGCAATACCTACGAGCAGTACTTC	CASSLTSGNTYEQYF
TRBV3-1/TRBV3-2	few	TRBJ2-7	-	15	TGTGCCAGCAGTCAAACAGGGTTTCAGTCCTACGAGCAGTACTTC	CASSQTGFQSYEQYF
TRBV7-9	-	TRBJ1-3	-	16	TGTGCCAGCAGCCCATGGGACACCAACTCTGGAAACACCATATATTTT	CASSPWDTNSGNTIYF
TRBV3-1/TRBV3-2	once	TRBJ2-3	-	13	TGTGCCAGCAGCGAACGGGGAACAGATACGCAGTATTTT	CASSERGTDTQYF
TRBV7-9	-	TRBJ2-7	-	15	TGTGCCAGCAGCTCGGGGGACTGGAGGATCTACGAGCAGTACTTC	CASSSGDWRIYEQYF
TRBV7-6	-	TRBJ2-2	TRBD2	15	TGTGCCAGCAGCATGGGGACTAGTGGGACCGGGGAGCTGTTTTTT	CASSMGTSGTGELFF
TRBV6-5	-	TRBJ1-1	-	12	TGTGCCAGCAGTTACTCGGGGGGTAGAGCTTTCTTT	CASSYSGGRAFF
TRBV19	-	TRBJ2-3	TRBD1	16	TGTGCCAGTAGTGCACGGGACAGGGGGTTCACAGATACGCAGTATTTT	CASSARDRGFTDTQYF
TRBV2	-	TRBJ2-7	TRBD1	15	TGTGCCAGCAGTGAACGGGACAGGAAGGACCACGAGCAGTACTTC	CASSERDRKDHEQYF
TRBV27	-	TRBJ1-2	TRBD1	17	TGTGCCAGCAGATCCTTACAGGGGGGCCCCTCGTTCTATGGCTACACCTTC	CASRSLQGGPSFYGYTF
TRBV4-2	few	TRBJ2-3	TRBD2	18	TGTGCCAGCAGCCAAGGACTAGCGGGAGGGCCTAGCACAGATACGCAGTATTTT	CASSQGLAGGPSTDTQYF
TRBV5-4	-	TRBJ2-7	-	13	TGTGCCAGCAGCACTACGCCAGTATACGAGCAGTACTTC	CASSTTPVYEQYF
TRBV3-1/TRBV3-2	-	TRBJ2-7	TRBD2	19	TGTGCCAGCAGCCAAGATCTTTATAGCGGGAGAGGGAGATCCTACGAGCAGTACTTC	CASSQDLYSGRGRSYEQYF
TRBV29-1	-	TRBJ2-2	-	13	TGCAGCGTTAACAGGGCGAACACCGGGGAGCTGTTTTTT	CSVNRANTGELFF
TRBV12-3/TRBV12-4	-	TRBJ2-7	-	11	TGTGCCAGCAGCCTGGGCCACGAGCAGTACTTC	CASSLGHEQYF
TRBV6-1	-	TRBJ2-3	-	12	TGTGCCAGCAGTGAGGACTCAAAACTTGAGTATTTT	CASSEDSKLEYF
TRBV9	-	TRBJ1-3	-	14	TGTGCCAGCAGCGCTTACCAGGCCCCAAACACCATATATTTT	CASSAYQAPNTIYF
TRBV7-2	-	TRBJ1-1	-	13	TGTGCCAGCAGAGGACAGATAAACACTGAAGCTTTCTTT	CASRGQINTEAFF
TRBV11-2	few	TRBJ2-1	TRBD2	18	TGTGCCAGCAGCTTAGAGGCCCTAGCGGGAGCCCCCTACAATGAGCAGTTCTTC	CASSLEALAGAPYNEQFF
TRBV4-1	-	TRBJ1-6	-	14	TGCGCCAGCAGCCAAGCGGGGGGCGGGTCACCCCTCCACTTT	CASSQAGGGSPLHF
TRBV2	-	TRBJ2-3	-	14	TGTGCCAGCAGTACTACAGGGAGTCCAGATACGCAGTATTTT	CASSTTGSPDTQYF
TRBV28	-	TRBJ1-5	TRBD1	13	TGTGCCAGCAGTAGCCAGGGGGGCCAGCCCCAGCATTTT	CASSSQGGQPQHF
TRBV13	-	TRBJ2-5	TRBD2	14	TGTGCCAGCAGCGCGCGGGGGGGGGAAGAGACCCAGTACTTC	CASSARGGEETQYF
TRBV3-1/TRBV3-2	-	TRBJ2-7	TRBD2	15	TGTGCCAGCAGCCAAGTAGCGGGGGGCCCCTACGAGCAGTACTTC	CASSQVAGGPYEQYF
TRBV9	-	TRBJ2-7	-	12	TGTGCCAGCCGGGACTTACCCTACGAGCAGTACTTC	CASRDLPYEQYF
TRBV6-6	-	TRBJ1-5	-	16	TGTGCCAGCAGCCGGACAGCCGATTATAGCAATCAGCCCCAGCATTTT	CASSRTADYSNQPQHF
TRBV19	-	TRBJ2-1	-	14	TGTGCCAGTTCTCGCTCTAGCCGGTACAATGAGCAGTTCTTC	CASSRSSRYNEQFF